This TCR beta chain was retrieved from a study of T cells in Graves' hyperthyroidism and ophthalmopathy. Study results and limitations: In validation, the model predicted ophthalmopathy. These predictions came a median about 6 months before onset. Most clonotypes expanded in the thyroid (above 0.001) were also present in blood.

From RNA transcripts, TCR beta CDR3 regions were amplified. With the HTBI primer set, the TCR CDR3 went through a first round of RT-PCR. One entry per CDR3 protein, called by TCRdb with MiXCR from the multiplex PCR reads. The table includes 370,000 or so distinct CDR3 sequences, around an eighth detected once. Notes on this clonotype: Its target is not known.

Per germline, CDR1 ENHRY and CDR2 SYGVKD. The CDR3 spans 14 residues. V gave up 6 bases and J gave up 3 bases; unmatched junction bases: 5. Diagnosis of hyperthyroidism was new in patients aged 18 to 65, and its duration was under 2 months. Each diagnosis was grounded in clinical symptoms, serum thyroxine and TRAb, thyroid ultrasound, and orbital computed tomography. The V call is TRBV10-3, the J call TRBJ1-3; 7 positions match TRBD1. What was sequenced was blood. This receptor was taken from a man aged 30 to 39 with Graves' hyperthyroidism that later progressed to Graves' ophthalmopathy. The CDR3 nucleotides read TGTGCCATCAGAGGTGACAGGGATGGAAACACCATATATTTT. It encodes CAIRGDRDGNTIYF.